A selection of T cell receptor beta chains follows, all from one sample in a study of neoadjuvant anti-PD-1 for oral cavity cancer. The method was immunoSEQ multiplex PCR; TCRdb's version includes in-frame clones alone and lacks a portion of them. Among 15,000 or so clones listed, 55% to 75% were seen once. Material: PBMCs, obtained before nivolumab (anti-PD-1) treatment. These TCRs come from a person between 35 and 79 years old with oral cavity squamous cell carcinoma. CDR3s include the opening cysteine and the closing phenylalanine or tryptophan. A D gene is named only where the DNA matches it firmly. Where a row states a size, it is once, few, many or the class of an expanded clone; other rows omit it.

CDR3 DNA	CDR3 protein	V gene	J gene	clone size	D gene
TGCGCCAGCAGTGAATACGGGATTTACAATGAGCAGTTCTTC	CASSEYGIYNEQFF	TRBV10-1	TRBJ2-1	-	-
TGTGCCAGCAGCTTGGCCGGGACAGGGGGTACTGAAGCTTTCTTT	CASSLAGTGGTEAFF	TRBV5-4	TRBJ1-1	few	TRBD1
TGTGCCACCAGCAGAGTCACAGGTATTAATGAAAAACTGTTTTTT	CATSRVTGINEKLFF	TRBV15	TRBJ1-4	-	-
TGTGCCATCAGGGACAAGCGGGACTATGGCTACACCTTC	CAIRDKRDYGYTF	TRBV6-6	TRBJ1-2	-	-
TGTGCCAGTCGCGACAGGGGTTTGAACTATGGCTACACCTTC	CASRDRGLNYGYTF	TRBV19	TRBJ1-2	-	TRBD1
TGTGCCAGCAGCGTAGGAGGTATTGGAGGGACCCCTGGAAACACCATATATTTT	CASSVGGIGGTPGNTIYF	TRBV9	TRBJ1-3	-	-
TGTGCCAGCAGTTTATGGGCGACAGGGGCCCTCGGTCAGCCCCAGCATTTT	CASSLWATGALGQPQHF	TRBV27	TRBJ1-5	-	TRBD1
TGCGCCAGCAGCCAAGAGGGCAGGAGGATCACTGAAGCTTTCTTT	CASSQEGRRITEAFF	TRBV4-1	TRBJ1-1	few	-
TGTGCCAGCAGCCATCTGGACCAAGCACCCTACAATGAGCAGTTCTTC	CASSHLDQAPYNEQFF	TRBV14	TRBJ2-1	few	-
TGTGCCAGCAGCTTACAATGGCAGGGATACGAGCAGTACTTC	CASSLQWQGYEQYF	TRBV11-1	TRBJ2-7	-	-
TGTGCCAGCAGCTTAGCGTATCGGCAGCTCCAAGAGACCCAGTACTTC	CASSLAYRQLQETQYF	TRBV7-6	TRBJ2-5	-	-
TGTGCCAGCAGCTTGGTACAGTTGAATTGGGTTTATAGCAATCAGCCCCAGCATTTT	CASSLVQLNWVYSNQPQHF	TRBV5-8	TRBJ1-5	-	-
TGTGCCAGCAGCTTGTTCGACAGGGGGCGGGACGAGCAGTACTTC	CASSLFDRGRDEQYF	TRBV5-6	TRBJ2-7	-	TRBD1
TGTGCCAGCAGCTTAGTATTCGGACAGGGGCAAGAGACCCAGTACTTC	CASSLVFGQGQETQYF	TRBV7-9	TRBJ2-5	-	TRBD1
TGTGCCAGCAGGGATACTAGCGGGTACAATGAGCAGTTCTTC	CASRDTSGYNEQFF	TRBV11-1	TRBJ2-1	-	TRBD2
TGTGCCAGCAGCGTCAGACTAGCGGGAGGCAATGAGCAGTTCTTC	CASSVRLAGGNEQFF	TRBV9	TRBJ2-1	-	TRBD2
TGTGCCTGGAGGATGAGCGGGCCGGGGACCCAGTACTTC	CAWRMSGPGTQYF	TRBV30	TRBJ2-5	-	-
TGTGCCAGTAGTGAATCAGATACGCAGTATTTT	CASSESDTQYF	TRBV19	TRBJ2-3	-	-
TGCGCCAGCAGCCAATCACCGGGAGAGGCGGCAGATACGCAGTATTTT	CASSQSPGEAADTQYF	TRBV4-1	TRBJ2-3	-	-
TGTGCCAGCACCCTTCGGGGGGCCTATGGCTACACCTTC	CASTLRGAYGYTF	TRBV27	TRBJ1-2	few	-
TGTGCCAGCCAAGCCGGGACAGGGGGTCGGTTTTATCAGCCCCAGCATTTT	CASQAGTGGRFYQPQHF	TRBV27	TRBJ1-5	-	TRBD1
TGTGCCTGGGCGGCTAGCGGGGTTGAATATCTGAACTATGGCTACACCTTC	CAWAASGVEYLNYGYTF	TRBV30	TRBJ1-2	-	-